Following are 4 T cell receptor beta chains from one sample sequenced in a study of early stage breast cancer tumors. The data were produced by immunoSEQ multiplex PCR, yet TCRdb's version contains in-frame clones alone and is incomplete. The table records approximately 50,000 clones, 70% to 80% of them present only once. Input material: blood. The receptors here all came from a person aged 25 to 39 with breast cancer.

V is TRBV2 and J is TRBJ2-3; no clear D. CDR3 length equals 13 residues. Trimming removed 6 bases at V and 0 bases at J, with 7 bases between. Germline V gene lookup returns CDR1 SNHLY and CDR2 FYNNEI. CDR3 region: CASSSSSTDTQYF. The CDR3 DNA follows: TGTGCCAGCAGCTCGAGCAGCACAGATACGCAGTATTTT.

The chain recombines TRBV7-9 with TRBJ2-7; 7 bases are shared with TRBD2. The germline gives CDR1 SEHNR, CDR2 FQNEAQ (reference sequence). Losses at the gene ends were 4 bases for V and 2 bases for J; bases not matched to a gene: 11. The CDR3 loop spans 16 amino acids. For the CDR3, the DNA is TGTGCCAGCAGCTCTCAGGGAGGGGTGGGGACCTACGAGCAGTACTTC. Translating gives CASSSQGGVGTYEQYF.

This chain links TRBV7-9 with TRBJ2-7; 9 nucleotides align to TRBD1. V lost 7 bases, J lost 5 bases, and 12 bases stayed unmatched. The CDR3 consists of 15 residues. CDR1 SEHNR and CDR2 FQNEAQ come from the germline V gene (reference sequence). CDR3 nucleotides: TGTGCCAGCATACAACCGGGACAGGGTATCCACGAGCAGTACTTC. Translation gives CASIQPGQGIHEQYF.

The chain couples TRBV9 to TRBJ2-7, with D unresolved. Germline-derived CDR1 and CDR2 are SGDLS and YYNGEE. V lost 1 base and J 6 bases, leaving 20 bases between the germline ends. The CDR3 is 16 amino acids. CDR3 in amino acids: CASSVKETFPPLEQYF. CDR3 sequence (DNA): TGTGCCAGCAGCGTAAAGGAGACTTTCCCCCCTCTCGAGCAGTACTTC.